The rows below give T cell receptor beta chains drawn from one sample of a study of T-cell reconstitution after alpha-beta-depleted transplantation in children. TCRdb analysed the PCR reads with MiXCR anew, one entry per CDR3 protein. Among 670,000 or so distinct CDR3 sequences listed, under 15% were seen once. Sequencing used PBMCs, obtained before TCRalphabeta/CD19-depleted stem cell transplant. These receptors were collected from a girl aged 2 to 9 with congenital amegakaryocytic thrombocytopenia, due to receive a stem cell transplant. Both conserved end residues are part of each CDR3. The order of the fields is J gene, V gene, CDR3 length, clone size, D gene, CDR3 DNA, CDR3 protein. The D gene is left open where the match is weak. The listing skips clone size in some rows; elsewhere it reads once, few, many or a size class.

TRBJ2-5 TRBV19 13 - - TGTGCCAGTAGTATAAGTCGCCAGGAGACCCAGTACTTC CASSISRQETQYF
TRBJ2-2 TRBV24-1 18 many - TGTGCCACCAGTGATGCCCGCGGGCCCCTCGCGAACACCGGGGAGCTGTTTTTT CATSDARGPLANTGELFF
TRBJ2-1 TRBV5-1 17 few TRBD2 TGCGCCAGCAGCCGGGACGGACTAGCGGGCCCCTACAATGAGCAGTTCTTC CASSRDGLAGPYNEQFF
TRBJ2-3 TRBV7-9 12 - TRBD2 TGTGCCAGCCTAGCGGGAGTCGATACGCAGTATTTT CASLAGVDTQYF
TRBJ2-7 TRBV25-1 14 - - TGTGCCAGCAGTGAGGACCATCTTATTTACGAGCAGTACTTC CASSEDHLIYEQYF
TRBJ1-3 TRBV7-9 16 many - TGTGCCAGCAGCTTAGTGGATTACATCTTTGGAAACACCATATATTTT CASSLVDYIFGNTIYF
TRBJ1-5 TRBV30 17 few - TGTGCCTGGAGTGTAGGGCTAAGTAAGAGGGGGAATCAGCCCCAGCATTTT CAWSVGLSKRGNQPQHF
TRBJ2-3 TRBV20-1 14 many - TGCAGTGCTAGTCTCCAGCGGGGCACAGATACGCAGTATTTT CSASLQRGTDTQYF
TRBJ2-7 TRBV7-2 12 few - TGTGCCAGCAGCTTGCTGAAGTACGAGCAGTACTTC CASSLLKYEQYF
TRBJ1-5 TRBV5-1 16 - TRBD1 TGCGCCAGCAGCTTGGAGGGGGCCTATAGCAATCAGCCCCAGCATTTT CASSLEGAYSNQPQHF
TRBJ1-1 TRBV5-1 14 many TRBD1 TGTGCCAGCAGTCGGGACAGGGGTAACACTGAAGCTTTCTTT CASSRDRGNTEAFF
TRBJ1-4 TRBV11-2 13 many - TGTGCCAGCAGCTTAGGGCTTAATGAAAAACTGTTTTTT CASSLGLNEKLFF
TRBJ2-7 TRBV28 15 few - TGTGCCAGCAGTTCGGCGGGACGGACTTTCTACGAGCAGTACTTC CASSSAGRTFYEQYF
TRBJ2-7 TRBV28 14 - - TGTGCCAGCAGTCCTTTTGATGGCATACCCGAGCAGTACTTC CASSPFDGIPEQYF
TRBJ2-5 TRBV6-1 15 - - TGTGCCAGCAGTGAAGAGAACAGGCCGGGGGAGACCCAGTACTTC CASSEENRPGETQYF
TRBJ2-1 TRBV5-1 14 many - TGCGCCAGCAGCCCCCGTGATGGGGTTAATGAGCAGTTCTTC CASSPRDGVNEQFF
TRBJ2-1 TRBV20-1 15 many TRBD2 TGCAGTGCTAGCGGGTTTCTAGCGGGCTACAATGAGCAGTTCTTC CSASGFLAGYNEQFF
TRBJ2-7 TRBV12-3/TRBV12-4 12 few - TGTGCCAGCAGTATACCTGGTCTCGAGCAGTACTTC CASSIPGLEQYF
TRBJ2-7 TRBV12-3/TRBV12-4 15 - - TGTGCCAGCAGTTTATACGGGAGTCGGTCCTACGAGCAGTACTTC CASSLYGSRSYEQYF
TRBJ2-4 TRBV10-2 16 - - TGCGCCAGCGGGGCCAAGACGGGCCCCGCATGGGACATTCAGTACTTC CASGAKTGPAWDIQYF
TRBJ2-5 TRBV20-1 11 - - TGCAGTGCCTTCCTCGGGGAGACCCAGTACTTC CSAFLGETQYF
TRBJ2-5 TRBV7-2 15 many - TGTGCCAGCAGCTTAAGGGAGAACTTCCAAGAGACCCAGTACTTC CASSLRENFQETQYF
TRBJ1-5 TRBV20-1 13 many - TGCAGTGCCCCCGGGCAGGGTGATCAGCCCCAGCATTTT CSAPGQGDQPQHF
TRBJ2-1 TRBV5-1 17 many - TGCGCCAGCAGCGTCGGGCGGATCTTAAGCTCCTACAATGAGCAGTTCTTC CASSVGRILSSYNEQFF
TRBJ2-7 TRBV7-9 14 few - TGTGCCAGCAGCTTAGCGATAGATACCTACGAGCAGTACTTC CASSLAIDTYEQYF
TRBJ2-1 TRBV5-1 16 - TRBD2 TGCGCCAGCAGCCCCCCACTAGCGGGAGAACTGAATGAGCAGTTCTTC CASSPPLAGELNEQFF
TRBJ2-2 TRBV4-2 17 - TRBD2 TGTGCCAGCAGCCAGGATACTAGCGGGAGGCTCACCGGGGAGCTGTTTTTT CASSQDTSGRLTGELFF
TRBJ2-7 TRBV20-1 13 few - TGCAGTGCTAGAGAGGACTACACCTACGAGCAGTACTTC CSAREDYTYEQYF
TRBJ1-5 TRBV10-3 16 few - TGTGCCATCAGTGACCCCGGGAGGCAAGGCAATCAGCCCCAGCATTTT CAISDPGRQGNQPQHF
TRBJ1-5 TRBV10-3 14 - - TGTGCCATCAGTGAGGGGGACAATAATCAGCCCCAGCATTTT CAISEGDNNQPQHF
TRBJ2-7 TRBV27 12 many - TGTGCCAGCAGTTTAATTGGGAACGAGCAGTACTTC CASSLIGNEQYF
TRBJ2-6 TRBV15 16 - - TGTGCCACCAGCAGAGGACTGCCCTCTGGGGCCAACGTCCTGACTTTC CATSRGLPSGANVLTF
TRBJ1-1 TRBV12-3/TRBV12-4 16 many - TGTGCCAGCAGCATTAGATCTTTGGGACGGCCCACTGAAGCTTTCTTT CASSIRSLGRPTEAFF
TRBJ2-7 TRBV25-1 15 few - TGTGCCAGCAGTGACCGACTGCCGGGCTCCTACGAGCAGTACTTC CASSDRLPGSYEQYF
TRBJ2-6 TRBV7-3 16 few - TGTGCCAGCAGGAGGACGGCGAGCTCTGGGGCCAACGTCCTGACTTTC CASRRTASSGANVLTF
TRBJ2-7 TRBV4-1 15 - TRBD2 TGCGCCAGCAGCCTTCAAGCGGGGATCAACTACGAGCAGTACTTC CASSLQAGINYEQYF
TRBJ2-4 TRBV5-1 13 many - TGCGCCAGCAGCTCCCCTGAGGAAAACATTCAGTACTTC CASSSPEENIQYF
TRBJ2-2 TRBV12-5 14 many - TGTGCTAGCCAGGAAAACGGGTTCATCGGGGAGCTGTTTTTT CASQENGFIGELFF
TRBJ2-5 TRBV29-1 13 few - TGCAGCGGCGGACGGATCCCGCAAGAGACCCAGTACTTC CSGGRIPQETQYF
TRBJ1-5 TRBV2 14 many - TGTGCCAGCAACGAAGGGGGAAGCAATCAGCCCCAGCATTTT CASNEGGSNQPQHF
TRBJ2-7 TRBV20-1 14 - TRBD2 TGCAGTGCTATCCGGACTAGCGGGTTCTACGAGCAGTACTTC CSAIRTSGFYEQYF
TRBJ2-1 TRBV5-1 15 many - TGCGCCAGCAGCTTGTTGACTGGGTGGGACAATGAGCAGTTCTTC CASSLLTGWDNEQFF
TRBJ2-1 TRBV9 15 many - TGTGCCAGCAGCGTAGCCGGGAGTGGGTACAATGAGCAGTTCTTC CASSVAGSGYNEQFF
TRBJ1-5 TRBV6-5 15 many - TGTGCCAGCAGTTACTCGGACAGACTCAATCAGCCCCAGCATTTT CASSYSDRLNQPQHF
TRBJ2-2 TRBV5-1 16 many TRBD2 TGCGCCAGCAGCTCGGGACTAGCGGAGTACACCGGGGAGCTGTTTTTT CASSSGLAEYTGELFF
TRBJ2-1 TRBV10-2 13 few TRBD1 TGCGCCAGCAGTGCCGACAGGGCCGGTGAGCAGTTCTTC CASSADRAGEQFF
TRBJ1-1 TRBV29-1 11 few - TGCAGCGTAACGAAGGGGAATGAAGCTTTCTTT CSVTKGNEAFF
TRBJ2-1 TRBV5-1 16 - TRBD2 TGCGCCAGCACCTTAACAGCGGGAGAAGTGGCTAATGAGCAGTTCTTC CASTLTAGEVANEQFF